The text below deals with one T cell receptor (beta chain). The antigen is not known. Trimming shortened V by 7 bases and J by 2 bases, and 16 bases separated the two germline ends. Germline-derived CDR1 and CDR2 are MDHEN and SYDVKM. There are 15 residues in the CDR3. The sample belongs to a study of cytomegalovirus exposure and HLA in healthy donors. Study information: Early released data comprised about 84 million unique TCRs from HLA-typed donors.

With 60 Vbeta and 13 Jbeta primers, the PCR was carried out. TCRdb keeps only in-frame clones here, not all; method: immunoSEQ multiplex PCR. This sample's table has some 200,000 clones. Study results and limitations: As a later analysis revealed, most CMV-associated TCR beta chains appeared HLA-restricted. TCR beta chain V- and J-gene trimming was linked, in a later analysis, to a missense variant in DCLRE1C. Per a prior analysis, the majority of TCR beta V segments were productive roughly 87% or roughly 30% of the time.

The specimen sequenced was PBMCs. V and J are TRBV28 and TRBJ2-3; possibly TRBD2 for D (6 bases). This receptor was taken from a girl aged 2-15 years in good health and CMV-seropositive. This CDR3 reads CASTPVREVTDTQYF. The CDR3 nucleotides are TGTGCCAGCACCCCCGTTAGGGAGGTCACAGATACGCAGTATTTT.